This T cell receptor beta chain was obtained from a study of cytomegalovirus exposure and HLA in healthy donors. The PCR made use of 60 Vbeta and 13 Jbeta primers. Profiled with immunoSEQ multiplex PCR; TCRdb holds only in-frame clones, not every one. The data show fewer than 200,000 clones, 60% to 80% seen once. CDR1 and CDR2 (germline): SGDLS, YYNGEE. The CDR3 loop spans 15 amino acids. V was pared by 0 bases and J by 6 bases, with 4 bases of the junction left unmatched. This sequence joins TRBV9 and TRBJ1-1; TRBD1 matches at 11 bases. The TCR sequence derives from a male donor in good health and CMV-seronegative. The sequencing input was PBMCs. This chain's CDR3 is CASSVAWTGGPEAFF. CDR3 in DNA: TGTGCCAGCAGCGTAGCCTGGACAGGGGGCCCTGAAGCTTTCTTT.